Detailed here is one T cell receptor beta chain. The source of the sample is a study of OX40 agonist ivuxolimab in advanced cancers. Germline V gives CDR1 MNHNS, CDR2 SASEGT. V dropped 0 bases and J dropped 4 bases, with 4 bases sitting between them. The CDR3 length is 12 residues. TCRdb's table, derived via immunoSEQ multiplex PCR, lists solely in-frame clones and lacks some. This table has just under 80,000 clones, roughly 81% appearing once. The chain is built from TRBV6-1 and TRBJ2-7; no definite D call. Sequenced here: CD4+ or CD8+ T cells sorted from blood, sampled in a trial of the OX40 agonist ivuxolimab. The sequence was obtained from an adult with an advanced solid tumor such as melanoma, head and neck, liver or kidney cancer. The CDR3 protein is CASSEARYEQYF. CDR3 coding DNA: TGTGCCAGCAGTGAAGCCAGGTACGAGCAGTACTTC.